A single sample is the source of the 24 T cell receptor beta chains below, sequenced in a study of PD-1 blockade in classical Hodgkin lymphoma. The repertoire was sequenced with immunoSEQ multiplex PCR; TCRdb's copy has only in-frame clones and lacks some. In the table there are 90,000 to 100,000 clones, over 85% of which are singletons. Autologous stem cell transplantation was followed by relapse in every patient, and brentuximab vedotin exposure varied. Material: peripheral blood mononuclear cells (PBMCs), obtained at baseline. The receptors originated from a human donor with classical Hodgkin lymphoma.

This clone was seen more than once but under ten times. The gene calls are TRBV27 and TRBJ1-2; D is unclear. V lost 6 bases, J lost 8 bases, and 13 bases lay in between. Germline CDR1 and CDR2: MNHEY and SMNVEV (reference sequence). The CDR3 contains 12 residues. The CDR3 sequence: CASSPTGGGYTF. CDR3 bases: TGTGCCAGCAGCCCCACGGGAGGAGGCTACACCTTC.

This clone has only one observation. V and J are TRBV9 and TRBJ2-2, with 7 bases fitting TRBD2. V lost 0 bases and J lost 5; bases outside the gene matches: 13. The CDR3 is made up of 18 amino acids. Per the germline V gene, CDR1 is SGDLS and CDR2 is YYNGEE. This CDR3 is CASSVGVARGRETGELFF. The CDR3 nucleotides read TGTGCCAGCAGCGTAGGCGTTGCTCGCGGGAGAGAAACCGGGGAGCTGTTTTTT.

This clone was seen once. The V gene is TRBV14, the J gene TRBJ1-1; the D gene is possibly TRBD1 (5 bases). V was shortened by 4 bases and J by 0 bases, with 18 bases between the two germline ends. This CDR3 contains 17 residues. Per the germline V gene, CDR1 is SGHDN and CDR2 is FVKESK. CDR3 sequence: CASSPRGVTTLNTEAFF. In DNA, the CDR3 is TGTGCCAGCAGCCCTCGGGGCGTCACAACCTTGAACACTGAAGCTTTCTTT.

This chain links TRBV6-5 with TRBJ2-5; TRBD1 might be the D (6 bases). Trimming stripped 6 bases from V and 3 bases from J, with 17 bases between. The germline gives CDR1 MNHEY, CDR2 SVGAGI. The CDR3 totals 15 residues. The CDR3: CASSVLRGDKETQYF. The CDR3 nucleotides are TGTGCCAGCAGCGTCCTCAGGGGCGACAAAGAGACCCAGTACTTC.

CDR3 sequence reads: CASSQDLGGPVGGELFF. The CDR3 DNA follows: TGTGCCAGCAGCCAAGATCTAGGAGGGCCAGTCGGGGGGGAGCTGTTTTTT. The V and J genes are TRBV14 and TRBJ2-2, with D possibly being TRBD2 (6 bases). The CDR3 sequence is 17 residues long. Trimming removed 0 bases from V and 8 bases from J, with 19 bases in between. Germline lookup yields CDR1 SGHDN and CDR2 FVKESK.

This chain joins TRBV19 and TRBJ2-7; TRBD1 aligns across 10 bases. Unmatched junction bases numbered 2, after V lost 4 bases and J lost 8 bases. The germline V gene has CDR1 LNHDA and CDR2 SQIVND (reference sequence). This CDR3 is built from 12 residues. In nucleotides, the CDR3 is TGTGCCAGTAGTAAGGACAGGGGGAAGCAGTACTTC. Protein: CASSKDRGKQYF.

This chain connects TRBV4-1 to TRBJ2-5; the D call may be TRBD1 or TRBD2 (5 bases each). The V gene lost 2 bases and the J gene lost 1 base, with 14 bases spanning the gap. This CDR3 has 16 residues. Looked up from germline, CDR1 is MGHRA and CDR2 is YSYEKL. The DNA of the CDR3 is TGCGCCAGCAGCCAAAACGGTGCAGGGACCCAAGAGACCCAGTACTTC. Its protein is CASSQNGAGTQETQYF.

The J gene is TRBJ2-7, the V gene TRBV7-9, with D possibly TRBD2 on 6 matching bases. V was pared by 3 bases and J by 4 bases, with 28 bases between. This CDR3 comprises 19 residues. CDR1 is SEHNR, CDR2 FQNEAQ, per germline (reference sequence). The CDR3 here is CASSFPLAVGGTRDYEQYF. The CDR3 coding sequence is TGTGCCAGCAGCTTCCCACTCGCTGTCGGCGGGACCAGGGATTACGAGCAGTACTTC.

This sequence joins TRBV19 and TRBJ2-3; 9 bases match TRBD1. The CDR3 extends over 18 amino acids. Per germline, CDR1 LNHDA and CDR2 SQIVND (reference sequence). Trimming at V came to 6 bases and at J to 1 base, leaving 14 bases not matched to a gene. This CDR3 is CASSHVPTGGIGTDTQYF. The DNA of the CDR3 is TGTGCCAGTAGCCACGTTCCAACAGGGGGCATTGGCACAGATACGCAGTATTTT.

In this sample, this clone turned up a few times. V is TRBV29-1 and J is TRBJ2-1; D unresolved. The CDR3 extends over 11 amino acids. Germline loops: CDR1 SQVTM, CDR2 ANQGSEA. Trimming pared 5 bases from V and 4 bases from J, leaving 6 bases between. This CDR3 reads CSVRLYNEQFF. DNA of the CDR3: TGCAGCGTTCGGTTATACAATGAGCAGTTCTTC.

V is TRBV7-2 and J is TRBJ2-3; TRBD2 matches 11 bases. J gave up 5 bases and V 0 bases, and 4 bases lay outside the gene matches. This CDR3 is 16 amino acids long. Germline V CDR1 and CDR2: SGHTA, FQGNSA. The CDR3 loop is CASSLALAGVKDTQYF. The CDR3 coding sequence is TGTGCCAGCAGCTTAGCACTAGCGGGAGTCAAAGATACGCAGTATTTT. The complete variable domain, with remaining parts taken from reference TRBV7-2 and TRBJ2-3, reads GAGVSQSPSNKVTEKGKDVELRCDPISGHTALYWYRQSLGQGLEFLIYFQGNSAPDKSGLPSDRFSAERTGGSVSTLTIQRTQQEDSAVYLCASSLALAGVKDTQYFGPGTRLTVL.

This clone was seen a few times. The chain is built from TRBV19 and TRBJ1-4, with D tentatively TRBD1 (5 bases). The CDR3 spans 14 residues. Germline-derived CDR1 and CDR2 are LNHDA and SQIVND (reference sequence). The germline V and J ends were trimmed by 4 bases and 0 bases, with 6 bases remaining between them. CDR3 in DNA: TGTGCCAGTAGTAGACAGCCAACTAATGAAAAACTGTTTTTT. Protein: CASSRQPTNEKLFF.

The CDR3 sequence: CASGQGTGRDEQFF. The CDR3 DNA follows: TGTGCTAGTGGTCAAGGTACGGGGCGCGATGAGCAGTTCTTC. The V gene is TRBV12-5, the J gene TRBJ2-1; D tentatively reads TRBD1 or TRBD2 (5 bases each). Germline CDR1 and CDR2: LGHNT and FRNRAP. Trimming shortened V by 5 bases and J by 8 bases, and 16 bases separated the two germline ends. The CDR3 covers 14 residues.

The chain joins TRBV6-1 to TRBJ2-5; TRBD2 matches at 8 bases. V dropped 0 bases and J dropped 7; count of bases not matched to a gene: 7. CDR1 is MNHNS, CDR2 SASEGT, per germline. This CDR3 spans 15 amino acids. This CDR3 is CASSEAGTRGGTQYF. The CDR3 bases are TGTGCCAGCAGTGAAGCGGGGACTAGGGGGGGGACCCAGTACTTC.

The chain carries TRBV4-1 and TRBJ1-2; D is uncertain. The CDR3 consists of 12 residues. The V gene's germline CDR1 is MGHRA and CDR2 YSYEKL. With 0 bases removed from V and 5 bases from J, the gap between germline ends came to 4 bases. CDR3 sequence: CASSQDPYGYTF. CDR3 coding DNA: TGCGCCAGCAGCCAAGATCCTTATGGCTACACCTTC.

This rearrangement joins TRBV11-2 to TRBJ2-7, with 7 bases aligning to TRBD1. The CDR3 is made up of 15 amino acids. V shed 6 bases and J 0 bases; nucleotides not matched to a gene: 8. Germline V gene sequence: CDR1 SGHAT, CDR2 FQNNGV. CDR3 loop: CASRRPGQSSYEQYF. DNA of the CDR3: TGTGCCAGCAGGAGACCGGGACAGAGCTCCTACGAGCAGTACTTC.

The chain has TRBV7-9 and TRBJ1-2, with D possibly being TRBD1 (5 bases). Germline loops: CDR1 SEHNR, CDR2 FQNEAQ (reference sequence). Trimming left V 1 base short and J 10 bases short, with 13 bases between. This CDR3 contains 13 residues. In DNA form, the CDR3 reads TGTGCCAGCAGCTTAGTGAGGGACTTTTACTACACCTTC. It specifies CASSLVRDFYYTF.

The chain has TRBV19 and TRBJ1-2; weak D call: TRBD1 (6 bases). CDR1 LNHDA and CDR2 SQIVND come from the germline V gene (reference sequence). The CDR3 has 16 amino acids. V lost 6 bases, J lost 0 bases, and 17 bases lay in between. The CDR3 DNA reads as TGTGCCAGTAGACTACCTTGGGACACTCCTAACTATGGCTACACCTTC. This sequence encodes CASRLPWDTPNYGYTF. Using reference TRBV19 and TRBJ1-2 for the parts outside the CDR3, the full variable domain is DGGITQSPKYLFRKEGQNVTLSCEQNLNHDAMYWYRQDPGQGLRLIYYSQIVNDFQKGDIAEGYSVSREKKESFPLTVTSAQKNPTAFYLCASRLPWDTPNYGYTFGSGTRLTVV.

This chain connects TRBV4-1 to TRBJ2-2, with 13 bases matching TRBD2. CDR1 is MGHRA and CDR2 is YSYEKL in the germline V gene. The CDR3 length is 21 residues. V lost 0 bases and J lost 4; bases outside the gene matches: 14. CDR3 in DNA: TGCGCCAGCAGCCAAGATCAATTATGGACTAGCGGGAGCCCGTCCACCGGGGAGCTGTTTTTT. Amino acids: CASSQDQLWTSGSPSTGELFF.

The chain has TRBV7-9 and TRBJ2-1; no definite D call. CDR1 SEHNR and CDR2 FQNEAQ come from the germline V gene (reference sequence). The V end lost 10 bases, the J end lost 12 bases, and 13 bases lay between the germline ends. The CDR3 has 10 residues. The CDR3 is CAIPPVGQFF. In DNA form, the CDR3 reads TGTGCCATCCCCCCCGTAGGGCAGTTCTTC.

The rearrangement links TRBV29-1 to TRBJ2-1; 7 bases are a match to TRBD2. Germline loops: CDR1 SQVTM, CDR2 ANQGSEA. The length of the CDR3 is 16 residues. V was pared by 8 bases and J by 9 bases, with 22 bases of the junction left unmatched. The CDR3 nucleotides read TGCAGCCCCATCTCTGCCCCGGGACTACTTGGAGGTGAGCAGTTCTTC. It codes for CSPISAPGLLGGEQFF.

The chain couples TRBV5-1 to TRBJ2-3, with TRBD2 identical over 13 bases. The V and J ends lost 2 bases and 6 bases, in that order; junction bases with no gene match: 3. The germline V gene has CDR1 SGHRS and CDR2 YFSETQ. The length of the CDR3 is 15 residues. CDR3 nucleotides: TGCGCCAGCAGCTTCGGACTAGCGGGAGCGGATACGCAGTATTTT. Encoded protein: CASSFGLAGADTQYF. Based on the CDR3 plus reference TRBV5-1 and TRBJ2-3, the full variable domain is KAGVTQTPRYLIKTRGQQVTLSCSPISGHRSVSWYQQTPGQGLQFLFEYFSETQRNKGNFPGRFSGRQFSNSRSEMNVSTLELGDSALYLCASSFGLAGADTQYFGPGTRLTVL.

DNA of the CDR3: TGTGCCAGTACCCCGGGACTAGCGGGAACCTTAGCCAAAAACATTCAGTACTTC. It encodes CASTPGLAGTLAKNIQYF. This chain links TRBV19 with TRBJ2-4; 13 nucleotides agree with TRBD2. The V segment lost 7 bases and the J segment 0 bases; nucleotides outside the gene matches: 9. Germline V CDR1 and CDR2: LNHDA, SQIVND (reference sequence). The CDR3 is made up of 18 amino acids.

V gene TRBV7-6 combines with J gene TRBJ2-1; 7 bases are a match to TRBD2. The CDR3 is made up of 15 amino acids. Per the germline V gene, CDR1 is SGHVS and CDR2 is FNYEAQ. V was pared by 5 bases and J by 9 bases, with 13 bases of the junction left unmatched. DNA for the CDR3: TGTGCCAGCAGCGGATTCGGCAGCCCGGGAGGTGAGCAGTTCTTC. Protein: CASSGFGSPGGEQFF.